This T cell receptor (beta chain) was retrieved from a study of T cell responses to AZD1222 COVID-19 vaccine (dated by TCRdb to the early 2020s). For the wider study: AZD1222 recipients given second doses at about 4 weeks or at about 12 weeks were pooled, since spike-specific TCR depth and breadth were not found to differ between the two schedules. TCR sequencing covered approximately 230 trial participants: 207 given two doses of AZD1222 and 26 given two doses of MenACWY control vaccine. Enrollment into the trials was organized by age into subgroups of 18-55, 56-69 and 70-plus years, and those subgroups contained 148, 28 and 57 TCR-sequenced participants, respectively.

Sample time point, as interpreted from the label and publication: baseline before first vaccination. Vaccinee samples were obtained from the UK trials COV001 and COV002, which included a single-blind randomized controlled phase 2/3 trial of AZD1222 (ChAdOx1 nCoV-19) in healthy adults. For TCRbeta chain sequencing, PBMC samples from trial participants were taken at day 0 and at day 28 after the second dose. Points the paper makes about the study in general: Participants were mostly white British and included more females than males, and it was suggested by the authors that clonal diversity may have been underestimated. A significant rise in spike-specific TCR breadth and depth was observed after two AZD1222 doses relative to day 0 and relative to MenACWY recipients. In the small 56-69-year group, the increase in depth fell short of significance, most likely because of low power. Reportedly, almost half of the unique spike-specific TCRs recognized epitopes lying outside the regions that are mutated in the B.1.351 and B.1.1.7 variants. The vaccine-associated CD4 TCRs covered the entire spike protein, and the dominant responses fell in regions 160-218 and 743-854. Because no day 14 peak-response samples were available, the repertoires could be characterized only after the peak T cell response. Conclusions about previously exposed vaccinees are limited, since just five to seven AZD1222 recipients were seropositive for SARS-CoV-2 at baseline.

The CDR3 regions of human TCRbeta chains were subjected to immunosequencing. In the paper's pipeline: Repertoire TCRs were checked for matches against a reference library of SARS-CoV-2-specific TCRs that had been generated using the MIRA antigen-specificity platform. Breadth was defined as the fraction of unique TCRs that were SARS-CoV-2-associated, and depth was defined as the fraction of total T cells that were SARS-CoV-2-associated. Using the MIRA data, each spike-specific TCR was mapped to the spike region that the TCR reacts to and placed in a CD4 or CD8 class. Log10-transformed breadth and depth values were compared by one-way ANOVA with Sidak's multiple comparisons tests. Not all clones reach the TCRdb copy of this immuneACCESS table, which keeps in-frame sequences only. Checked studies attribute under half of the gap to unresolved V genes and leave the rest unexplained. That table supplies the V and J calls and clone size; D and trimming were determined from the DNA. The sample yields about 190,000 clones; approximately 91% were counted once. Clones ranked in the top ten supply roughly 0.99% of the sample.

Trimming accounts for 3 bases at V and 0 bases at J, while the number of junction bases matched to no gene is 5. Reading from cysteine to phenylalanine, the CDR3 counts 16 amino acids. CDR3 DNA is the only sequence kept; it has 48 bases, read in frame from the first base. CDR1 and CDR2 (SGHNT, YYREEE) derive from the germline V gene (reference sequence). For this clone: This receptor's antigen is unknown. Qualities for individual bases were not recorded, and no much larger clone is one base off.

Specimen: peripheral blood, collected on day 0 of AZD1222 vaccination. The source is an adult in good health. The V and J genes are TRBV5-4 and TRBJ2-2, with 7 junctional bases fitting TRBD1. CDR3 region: CASSSTGTANTGELFF. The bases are TGTGCCAGCAGCTCCACCGGGACAGCGAACACCGGGGAGCTGTTTTTT.